Described below is a single T cell receptor (beta chain) sequence and its context. No antigen is known for it. Cohort: HPV-negative, locally advanced oral cavity squamous cell carcinoma patients. The germline gives CDR1 SGHAT, CDR2 FQNNGV. This CDR3 is built from 17 residues. Germline trimming cut 6 bases from V and 5 bases from J; bases unmatched to any gene: 16. Six replicates per PBMC sample, mostly from 480 ng of genomic DNA. Assay used: immunoSEQ multiplex PCR; TCRdb lists only in-frame clones, some missing. The table lists some 33,000 clones, around nine tenths of them singletons. The data were taken from a study of neoadjuvant anti-PD-1 for oral cavity cancer. Study-level information: Non-progressing patients received a fourth nivolumab dose near day 43, then surgery on days 50-56. Study-level results: Higher pretreatment blood Treg/Th17 ratios correlated with higher pretreatment blood and lower post-treatment tumor TCRbeta clonality.

V and J are TRBV11-2 and TRBJ2-5, with TRBD1 matching 9 bases. This TCR came from a person aged 40-85 years with oral cavity squamous cell carcinoma. The input for sequencing was PBMCs, taken before nivolumab (anti-PD-1) treatment. CDR3 nucleotide sequence: TGTGCCAGCAGTCTCGACCGGGACAGGGCAATACTGGAGACCCAGTACTTC. As protein: CASSLDRDRAILETQYF.